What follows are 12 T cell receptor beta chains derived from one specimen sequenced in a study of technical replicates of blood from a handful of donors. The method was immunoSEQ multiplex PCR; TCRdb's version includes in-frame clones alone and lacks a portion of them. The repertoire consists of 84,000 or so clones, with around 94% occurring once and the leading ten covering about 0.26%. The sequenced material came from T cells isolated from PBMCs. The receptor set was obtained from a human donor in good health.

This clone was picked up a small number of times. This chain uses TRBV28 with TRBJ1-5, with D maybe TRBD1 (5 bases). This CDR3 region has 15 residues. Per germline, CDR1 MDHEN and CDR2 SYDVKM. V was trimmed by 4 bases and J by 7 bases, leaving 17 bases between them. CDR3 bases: TGTGCCAGCAGTTCTGCCACTCTCAGGGCACAGCCCCAGCATTTT. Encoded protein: CASSSATLRAQPQHF.

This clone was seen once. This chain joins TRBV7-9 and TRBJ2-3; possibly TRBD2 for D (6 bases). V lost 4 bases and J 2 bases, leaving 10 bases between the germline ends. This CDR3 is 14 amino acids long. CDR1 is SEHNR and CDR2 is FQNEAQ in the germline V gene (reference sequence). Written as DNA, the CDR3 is TGTGCCAGCAGCTACGGGAGATCCACAGATACGCAGTATTTT. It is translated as CASSYGRSTDTQYF.

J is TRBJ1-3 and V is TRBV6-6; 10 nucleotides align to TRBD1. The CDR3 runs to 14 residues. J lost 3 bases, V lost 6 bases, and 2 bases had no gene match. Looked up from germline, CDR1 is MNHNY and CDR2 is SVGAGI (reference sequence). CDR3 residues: CASRGTGVGNTIYF. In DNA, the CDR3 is TGTGCCAGCAGGGGGACAGGGGTTGGAAACACCATATATTTT.

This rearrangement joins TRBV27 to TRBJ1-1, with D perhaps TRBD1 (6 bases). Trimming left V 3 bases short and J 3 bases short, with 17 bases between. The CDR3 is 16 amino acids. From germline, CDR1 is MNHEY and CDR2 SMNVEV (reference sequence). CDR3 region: CASSFLGPGAHTEAFF. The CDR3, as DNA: TGTGCCAGCAGTTTTTTGGGTCCAGGGGCTCACACTGAAGCTTTCTTT.

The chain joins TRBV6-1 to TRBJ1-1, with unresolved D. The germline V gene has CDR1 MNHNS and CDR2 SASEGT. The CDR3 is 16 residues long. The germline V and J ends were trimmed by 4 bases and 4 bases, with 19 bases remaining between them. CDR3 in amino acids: CASSGFPDFRGTEAFF. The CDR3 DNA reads TGTGCCAGCAGTGGCTTTCCCGATTTTAGAGGCACTGAAGCTTTCTTT.

This CDR3 reads CAIQTSGNTGELFF. The CDR3 DNA reads TGTGCCATCCAGACTAGCGGGAACACCGGGGAGCTGTTTTTT. The V gene is TRBV6-6, the J gene TRBJ2-2; 9 nucleotides line up with TRBD2. From germline, CDR1 is MNHNY and CDR2 SVGAGI (reference sequence). V dropped 10 bases and J dropped 1; count of bases not matched to a gene: 4. This CDR3 has 14 residues.

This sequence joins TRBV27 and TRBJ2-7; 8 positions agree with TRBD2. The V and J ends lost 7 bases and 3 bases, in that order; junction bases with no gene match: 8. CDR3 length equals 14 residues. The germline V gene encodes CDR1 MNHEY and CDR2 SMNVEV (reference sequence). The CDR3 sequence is CASTSGTSNYEQYF. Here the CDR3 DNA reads TGTGCCAGCACCTCAGGGACTAGTAACTACGAGCAGTACTTC.

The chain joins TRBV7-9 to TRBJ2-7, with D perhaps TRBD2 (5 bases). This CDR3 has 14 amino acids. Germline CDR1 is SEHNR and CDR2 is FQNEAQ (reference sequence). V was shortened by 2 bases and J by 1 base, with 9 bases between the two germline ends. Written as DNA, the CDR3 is TGTGCCAGCAGCTTAATGAAGCGGTCCTACGAGCAGTACTTC. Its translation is CASSLMKRSYEQYF.

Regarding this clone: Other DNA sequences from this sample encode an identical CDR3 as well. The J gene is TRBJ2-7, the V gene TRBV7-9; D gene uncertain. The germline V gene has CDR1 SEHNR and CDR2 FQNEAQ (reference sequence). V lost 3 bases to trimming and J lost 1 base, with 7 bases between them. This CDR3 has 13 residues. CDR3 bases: TGTGCCAGCAGCTTGTCGGGTTCCTACGAGCAGTACTTC. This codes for CASSLSGSYEQYF.

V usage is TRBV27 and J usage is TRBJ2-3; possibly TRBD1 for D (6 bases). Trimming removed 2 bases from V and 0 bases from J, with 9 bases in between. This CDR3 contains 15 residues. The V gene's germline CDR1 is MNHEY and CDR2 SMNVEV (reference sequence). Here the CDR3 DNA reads TGTGCCAGCAGTTTAGGGGGCGCTAGCACAGATACGCAGTATTTT. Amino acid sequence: CASSLGGASTDTQYF.

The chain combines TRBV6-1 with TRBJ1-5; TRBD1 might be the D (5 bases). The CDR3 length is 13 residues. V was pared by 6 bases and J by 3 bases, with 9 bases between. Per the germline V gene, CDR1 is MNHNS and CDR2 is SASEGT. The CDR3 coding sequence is TGTGCCAGCAGAAGGGGTTACAATCAGCCCCAGCATTTT. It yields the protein CASRRGYNQPQHF.

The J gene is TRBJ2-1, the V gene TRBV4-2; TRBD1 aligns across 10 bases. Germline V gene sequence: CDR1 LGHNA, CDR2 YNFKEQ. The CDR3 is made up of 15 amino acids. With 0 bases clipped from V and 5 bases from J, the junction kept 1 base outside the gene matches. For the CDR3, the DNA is TGTGCCAGCAGCCAAGAGGGACAGGGGAACAATGAGCAGTTCTTC. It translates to CASSQEGQGNNEQFF.